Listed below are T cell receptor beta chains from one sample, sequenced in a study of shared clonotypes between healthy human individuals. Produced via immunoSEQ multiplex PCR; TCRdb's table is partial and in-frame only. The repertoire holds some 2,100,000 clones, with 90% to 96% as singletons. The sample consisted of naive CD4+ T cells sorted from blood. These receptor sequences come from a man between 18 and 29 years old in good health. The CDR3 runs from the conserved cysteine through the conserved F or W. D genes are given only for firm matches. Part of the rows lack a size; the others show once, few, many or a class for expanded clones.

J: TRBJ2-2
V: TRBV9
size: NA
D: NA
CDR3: CASSPRGAQGGELFF
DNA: TGTGCCAGCAGCCCGCGTGGGGCGCAGGGCGGGGAGCTGTTTTTT

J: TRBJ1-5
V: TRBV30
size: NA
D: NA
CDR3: CAWSPPFNQPQHF
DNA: TGTGCCTGGAGTCCCCCCTTCAATCAGCCCCAGCATTTT

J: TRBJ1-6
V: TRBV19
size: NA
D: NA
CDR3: CASSEQGRNSPLHF
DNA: TGTGCCAGTAGTGAACAGGGTCGGAATTCACCCCTCCACTTT

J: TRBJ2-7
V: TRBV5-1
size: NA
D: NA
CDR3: CASSFRTIGYEQYF
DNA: TGCGCCAGCAGCTTCCGTACCATTGGGTACGAGCAGTACTTC

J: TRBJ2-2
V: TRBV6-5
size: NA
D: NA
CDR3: CASSPGGVYTGELFF
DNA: TGTGCCAGCAGCCCCGGAGGGGTCTACACCGGGGAGCTGTTTTTT

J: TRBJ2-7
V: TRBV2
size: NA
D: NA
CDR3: CASGRTVSSYEQYF
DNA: TGTGCCAGCGGCAGGACAGTGAGCTCCTACGAGCAGTACTTC

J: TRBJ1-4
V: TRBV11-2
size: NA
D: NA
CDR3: CASSYSSRTTNEKLFF
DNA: TGTGCCAGCAGCTATTCATCCCGGACAACTAATGAAAAACTGTTTTTT

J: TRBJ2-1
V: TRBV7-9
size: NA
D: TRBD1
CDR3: CASSLVLGTGENYNEQFF
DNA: TGTGCCAGCAGCTTAGTCCTCGGGACAGGGGAAAACTACAATGAGCAGTTCTTC

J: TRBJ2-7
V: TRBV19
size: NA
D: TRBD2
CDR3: CASSDSGSYEQYF
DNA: TGTGCCAGTAGTGATAGCGGGAGCTACGAGCAGTACTTC

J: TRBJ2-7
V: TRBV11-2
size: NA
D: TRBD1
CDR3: CARTAGTGYGEQYF
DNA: TGTGCCCGAACCGCCGGGACAGGGTATGGGGAGCAGTACTTC

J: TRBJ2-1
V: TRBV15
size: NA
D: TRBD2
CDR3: CATSRDGRGAYNEQFF
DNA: TGTGCCACCAGCAGAGATGGGCGGGGGGCCTACAATGAGCAGTTCTTC

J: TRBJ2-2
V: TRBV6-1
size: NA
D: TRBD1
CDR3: CASSGDRGMAGELFF
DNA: TGTGCCAGCAGCGGGGACAGGGGGATGGCCGGGGAGCTGTTTTTT

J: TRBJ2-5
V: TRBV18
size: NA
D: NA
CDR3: CASSPGQPKETQYF
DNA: TGTGCCAGCTCACCAGGACAGCCGAAGGAAACCCAGTACTTC

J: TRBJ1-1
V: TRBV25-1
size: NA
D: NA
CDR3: CASSEYGGVNTEAFF
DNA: TGTGCCAGCAGTGAATATGGGGGAGTGAACACTGAAGCTTTCTTT

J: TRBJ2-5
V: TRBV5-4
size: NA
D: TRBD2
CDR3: CASMLTSGGWETQYF
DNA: TGTGCCAGCATGCTAACTAGCGGGGGATGGGAGACCCAGTACTTC

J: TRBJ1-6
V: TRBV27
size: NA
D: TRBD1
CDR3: CASSLSTGQSNSPLHF
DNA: TGTGCCAGCAGTTTATCGACGGGACAGTCAAATTCACCCCTCCACTTT

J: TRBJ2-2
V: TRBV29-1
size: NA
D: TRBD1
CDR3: CSVGSGGGPTTGELFF
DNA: TGCAGCGTTGGATCAGGGGGTGGGCCGACCACCGGGGAGCTGTTTTTT

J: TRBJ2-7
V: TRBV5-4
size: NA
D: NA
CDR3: CASSLMDRSYEQYF
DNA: TGTGCCAGCAGCTTGATGGACAGATCCTACGAGCAGTACTTC

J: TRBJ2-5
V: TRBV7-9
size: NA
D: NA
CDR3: CASSWRGAETQYF
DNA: TGTGCCAGCAGTTGGAGGGGGGCAGAGACCCAGTACTTC

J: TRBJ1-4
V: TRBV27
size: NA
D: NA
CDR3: CASSLVSGKLFF
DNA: TGTGCCAGCAGTTTAGTAAGTGGAAAACTGTTTTTT

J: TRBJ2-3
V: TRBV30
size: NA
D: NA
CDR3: CAWSESSGTQYF
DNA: TGTGCCTGGAGTGAGAGCAGCGGTACGCAGTATTTT

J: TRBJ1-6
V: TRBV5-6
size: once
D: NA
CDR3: CASSPGAANSPLHF
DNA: TGTGCCAGCAGCCCCGGGGCAGCTAATTCACCCCTCCACTTT

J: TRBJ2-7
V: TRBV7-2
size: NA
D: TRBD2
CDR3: CASSSYGLVYEQYF
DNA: TGTGCCAGCAGCTCCTATGGACTAGTCTACGAGCAGTACTTC

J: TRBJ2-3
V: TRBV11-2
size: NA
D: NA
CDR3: CASSLSGTGTDTQYF
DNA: TGTGCCAGCAGCTTAAGCGGGACAGGCACAGATACGCAGTATTTT

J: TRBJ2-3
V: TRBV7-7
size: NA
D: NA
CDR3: CASSLVPGTSTDTQYF
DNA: TGTGCTAGCAGCTTAGTGCCCGGAACTAGCACAGATACGCAGTATTTT

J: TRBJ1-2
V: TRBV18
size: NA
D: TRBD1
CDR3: CASSPGQGAGYTF
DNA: TGTGCCAGCTCACCTGGGCAGGGGGCAGGCTACACCTTC

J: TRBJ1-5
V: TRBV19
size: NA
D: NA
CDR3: CASKRANSNQPQHF
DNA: TGTGCCAGTAAGAGGGCTAATAGCAATCAGCCCCAGCATTTT

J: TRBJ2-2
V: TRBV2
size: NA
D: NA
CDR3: CASRPTGPGELFF
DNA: TGTGCCAGCAGGCCGACGGGGCCCGGGGAGCTGTTTTTT

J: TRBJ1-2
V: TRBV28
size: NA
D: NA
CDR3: CASTEGQLLGYTF
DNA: TGTGCCAGCACGGAGGGACAACTACTTGGCTACACCTTC

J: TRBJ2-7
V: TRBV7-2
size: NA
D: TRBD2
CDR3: CASSPRTSGPYEQYF
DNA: TGTGCCAGCAGCCCCCGGACTAGCGGACCCTACGAGCAGTACTTC

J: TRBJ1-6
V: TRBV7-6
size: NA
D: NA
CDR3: CASRSDLGASNSPLHF
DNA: TGTGCCAGCAGATCGGACCTAGGGGCTTCAAATTCACCCCTCCACTTT

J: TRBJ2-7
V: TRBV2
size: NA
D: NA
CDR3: CASSEAGRGSYEQYF
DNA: TGTGCCAGCAGTGAAGCGGGAAGGGGCTCCTACGAGCAGTACTTC

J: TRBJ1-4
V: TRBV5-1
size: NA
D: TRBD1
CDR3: CASSLGQGNEKLFF
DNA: TGCGCCAGCAGCTTAGGACAGGGTAATGAAAAACTGTTTTTT

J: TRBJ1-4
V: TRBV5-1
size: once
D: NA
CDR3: CASSLVGGGSEKLFF
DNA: TGCGCCAGCAGCTTGGTCGGGGGTGGGAGTGAAAAACTGTTTTTT

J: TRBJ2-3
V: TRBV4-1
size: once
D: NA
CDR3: CASSQDGVRTDTQYF
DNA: TGCGCCAGCAGCCAAGATGGGGTCCGCACAGATACGCAGTATTTT

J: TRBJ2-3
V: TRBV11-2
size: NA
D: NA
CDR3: CASSPGTDTQYF
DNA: TGTGCCAGCAGCCCAGGTACAGATACGCAGTATTTT

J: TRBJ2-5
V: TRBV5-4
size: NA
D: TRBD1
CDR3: CASSFPTGQETQYF
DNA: TGTGCCAGCAGCTTCCCGACAGGGCAAGAGACCCAGTACTTC

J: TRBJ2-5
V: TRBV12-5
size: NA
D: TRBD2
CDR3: CASGAAGGRETQYF
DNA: TGTGCTAGCGGCGCAGCGGGGGGGAGGGAGACCCAGTACTTC